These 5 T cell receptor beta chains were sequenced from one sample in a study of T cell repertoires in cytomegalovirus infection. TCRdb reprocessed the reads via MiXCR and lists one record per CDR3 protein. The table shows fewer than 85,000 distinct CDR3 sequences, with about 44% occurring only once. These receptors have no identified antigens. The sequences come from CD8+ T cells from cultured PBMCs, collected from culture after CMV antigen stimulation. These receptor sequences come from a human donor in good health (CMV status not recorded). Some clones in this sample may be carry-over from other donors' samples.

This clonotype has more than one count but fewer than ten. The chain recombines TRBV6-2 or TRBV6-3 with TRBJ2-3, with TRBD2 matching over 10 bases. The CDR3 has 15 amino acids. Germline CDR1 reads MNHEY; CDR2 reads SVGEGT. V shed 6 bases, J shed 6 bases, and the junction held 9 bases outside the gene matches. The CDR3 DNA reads TGTGCCAGCAGCCCTAGCGGGGGACGTCCGGATACGCAGTATTTT. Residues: CASSPSGGRPDTQYF.

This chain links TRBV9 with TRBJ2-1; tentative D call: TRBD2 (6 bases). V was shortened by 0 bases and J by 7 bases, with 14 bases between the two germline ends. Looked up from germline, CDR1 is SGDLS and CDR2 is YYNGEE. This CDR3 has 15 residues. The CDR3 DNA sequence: TGTGCCAGCAGCGTAGGTGGGGGGAGCGGGAATGAGCAGTTCTTC. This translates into CASSVGGGSGNEQFF.

The CDR3 coding sequence is TGTGCCAGCGGCAATCAGCCCCAGCATTTT. Protein: CASGNQPQHF. The V call is TRBV6-1, the J call TRBJ1-5; D is unresolved. The CDR3 contains 10 residues. Deletions cut 8 bases from V and 2 bases from J, with 1 base between. In germline, CDR1 is MNHNS, CDR2 SASEGT.

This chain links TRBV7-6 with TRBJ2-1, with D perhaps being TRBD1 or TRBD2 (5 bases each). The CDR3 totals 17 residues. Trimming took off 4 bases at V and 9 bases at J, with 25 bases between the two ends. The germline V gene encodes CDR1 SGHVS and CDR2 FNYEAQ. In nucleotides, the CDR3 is TGTGCCAGCAGCTCCCCTGAAAGGGGACGGGCAAGTAGTGAGCAGTTCTTC. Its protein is CASSSPERGRASSEQFF.

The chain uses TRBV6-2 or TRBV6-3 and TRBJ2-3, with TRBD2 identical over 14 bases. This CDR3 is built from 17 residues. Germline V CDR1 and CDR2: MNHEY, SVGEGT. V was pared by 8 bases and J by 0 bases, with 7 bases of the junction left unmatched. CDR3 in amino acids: CASEGLAGVSSTDTQYF. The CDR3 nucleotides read TGTGCCAGCGAGGGACTAGCGGGAGTGTCTAGCACAGATACGCAGTATTTT.